The rows below give T cell receptor beta chains drawn from one sample of a study of blood T cells in healthy people across ages. TCRdb reprocessed the 5' RACE reads via MiXCR and lists one record per CDR3 protein. There are over 450,000 distinct CDR3 sequences in the sample; approximately 25% occur only once, and just under 9% lies in the top ten. The sample also formed part of further work on T cells of mothers and their children.

The sequenced sample was blood. The receptors were sampled from a boy aged 5-17 years in good health. The CDR3 runs from the conserved cysteine through the conserved F or W. Each record gives: D gene, clone size, J gene, V gene, CDR3 DNA, CDR3 protein. D genes are given only for firm matches. Expanded clones get a size class; other rows say once, few or many, or leave the size out.

D gene: .; clone size: .; J gene: TRBJ1-5; V gene: TRBV28; CDR3 DNA: TGTGCCAGCACCCTACGGTGGCAGTCCAGCAATCAGCCCCAGCATTTT; CDR3 protein: CASTLRWQSSNQPQHF
D gene: .; clone size: .; J gene: TRBJ2-6; V gene: TRBV6-5; CDR3 DNA: TGTGCCAGCAGTTACTCGAGTCAGCCCTTCTCTGGGGCCAACGTCCTGACTTTC; CDR3 protein: CASSYSSQPFSGANVLTF
D gene: .; clone size: many; J gene: TRBJ1-1; V gene: TRBV5-5; CDR3 DNA: TGTGCCAGCAGCTTTCAGGGGATTGAAGCTTTCTTT; CDR3 protein: CASSFQGIEAFF
D gene: .; clone size: .; J gene: TRBJ2-3; V gene: TRBV3-1; CDR3 DNA: TGTGCCAGCAGCCAAGTACGGACCGGAAAAAATACGCAGTATTTT; CDR3 protein: CASSQVRTGKNTQYF
D gene: .; clone size: few; J gene: TRBJ1-1; V gene: TRBV6-8; CDR3 DNA: TGTGCCAGCAGCCAAAGTGGGGGGGTGAGGACTGAAGCTTTCTTT; CDR3 protein: CASSQSGGVRTEAFF
D gene: .; clone size: many; J gene: TRBJ2-1; V gene: TRBV7-2; CDR3 DNA: TGTGCCAGCAGCCCCACTCCACACTCTTACAATGAGCAGTTCTTC; CDR3 protein: CASSPTPHSYNEQFF
D gene: TRBD2; clone size: .; J gene: TRBJ2-5; V gene: TRBV7-6; CDR3 DNA: TGTGCCAGCAGCTTAAGTACTAGCGGGGGGAAAGAGACCCAGTACTTC; CDR3 protein: CASSLSTSGGKETQYF
D gene: .; clone size: .; J gene: TRBJ1-1; V gene: TRBV7-6; CDR3 DNA: TGTGCCAGCAGTGAGGCGGGGTCCATGAACACTGAAGCTTTCTTT; CDR3 protein: CASSEAGSMNTEAFF
D gene: .; clone size: many; J gene: TRBJ2-7; V gene: TRBV2; CDR3 DNA: TGTGCCAGCAGCGACCCCGGCGAGCAGTACTTC; CDR3 protein: CASSDPGEQYF
D gene: .; clone size: few; J gene: TRBJ2-4; V gene: TRBV7-9; CDR3 DNA: TGTGCCAGCAGCTTAAGTTACTCAGGGGCCAAAAACATTCAGTACTTC; CDR3 protein: CASSLSYSGAKNIQYF
D gene: .; clone size: few; J gene: TRBJ2-3; V gene: TRBV4-3; CDR3 DNA: TGCGCCAGCAGCCAAGATGTCACAGCATACCTTATCACAGATACGCAGTATTTT; CDR3 protein: CASSQDVTAYLITDTQYF
D gene: .; clone size: .; J gene: TRBJ2-1; V gene: TRBV29-1; CDR3 DNA: TGCAGCGTTGAAGATCACGGCGTCTACAATGAGCAGTTCTTC; CDR3 protein: CSVEDHGVYNEQFF
D gene: TRBD1; clone size: .; J gene: TRBJ2-6; V gene: TRBV4-2; CDR3 DNA: TGTGCCAGCAGCCAAGATTGGCAGGGGGCTGTGTGGGCCAACGTCCTGACTTTC; CDR3 protein: CASSQDWQGAVWANVLTF
D gene: TRBD2; clone size: .; J gene: TRBJ2-5; V gene: TRBV6-5; CDR3 DNA: TGTGCCAGCAGTTACTCTGGGCTAGCGGGAGGAGAGACCCAGTACTTC; CDR3 protein: CASSYSGLAGGETQYF
D gene: .; clone size: .; J gene: TRBJ2-1; V gene: TRBV4-3; CDR3 DNA: TGCGCCAGCAGCCAAGACTCCCGTAACAGCAATGAGCAGTTCTTC; CDR3 protein: CASSQDSRNSNEQFF
D gene: TRBD2; clone size: few; J gene: TRBJ2-3; V gene: TRBV6-2/TRBV6-3; CDR3 DNA: TGTGCCAGCAGTTCAAGCGGGAGACCAGATACGCAGTATTTT; CDR3 protein: CASSSSGRPDTQYF
D gene: .; clone size: few; J gene: TRBJ2-2; V gene: TRBV27; CDR3 DNA: TGTGCCAGCTTAGGGCGGGGCGGGGAGCTGTTTTTT; CDR3 protein: CASLGRGGELFF
D gene: .; clone size: .; J gene: TRBJ2-1; V gene: TRBV7-2; CDR3 DNA: TGTGCCAGCACCTCCCGAGCGGAATCCTACAATGAGCAGTTCTTC; CDR3 protein: CASTSRAESYNEQFF
D gene: TRBD2; clone size: few; J gene: TRBJ2-1; V gene: TRBV20-1; CDR3 DNA: TGCAGTGTCAGGACTAGCGGGGCCTACAATGAGCAGTTCTTC; CDR3 protein: CSVRTSGAYNEQFF
D gene: .; clone size: .; J gene: TRBJ1-2; V gene: TRBV7-9; CDR3 DNA: TGTGCCAGCAGCGGTTCGACTGACAACTATGGCTACACCTTC; CDR3 protein: CASSGSTDNYGYTF
D gene: .; clone size: .; J gene: TRBJ2-4; V gene: TRBV7-9; CDR3 DNA: TGTGCCAGCAGCCCTGCGAACGGAAGACTAGCCAAAAACATTCAGTACTTC; CDR3 protein: CASSPANGRLAKNIQYF
D gene: .; clone size: few; J gene: TRBJ2-1; V gene: TRBV28; CDR3 DNA: TGTGCCAGCAGTTCCTCATATGAGCAGTTCTTC; CDR3 protein: CASSSSYEQFF
D gene: .; clone size: .; J gene: TRBJ2-1; V gene: TRBV6-5; CDR3 DNA: TGTGCCAGCAGTCTTGACCGGGAGCAGTTCTTC; CDR3 protein: CASSLDREQFF
D gene: .; clone size: .; J gene: TRBJ2-7; V gene: TRBV12-3/TRBV12-4; CDR3 DNA: TGTGCCAGCGCCGGTCAGCTAGGGGCCACCTACGAGCAGTACTTC; CDR3 protein: CASAGQLGATYEQYF
D gene: TRBD2; clone size: .; J gene: TRBJ2-5; V gene: TRBV9; CDR3 DNA: TGTGCCAGCAGCGTTACCCAGGGAGGGAGCCAAGAGACCCAGTACTTC; CDR3 protein: CASSVTQGGSQETQYF
D gene: .; clone size: .; J gene: TRBJ1-2; V gene: TRBV7-2; CDR3 DNA: TGTGCCAGCAGCCCACAGGGAGATCTTTTTAACTATGGCTACACCTTC; CDR3 protein: CASSPQGDLFNYGYTF
D gene: TRBD1; clone size: once; J gene: TRBJ2-7; V gene: TRBV11-2; CDR3 DNA: TGTGCCAGCAGCTTATCAACAGGGGGCACGTACGAGCAGTACTTC; CDR3 protein: CASSLSTGGTYEQYF
D gene: .; clone size: .; J gene: TRBJ2-1; V gene: TRBV3-1; CDR3 DNA: TGTGCCAGCAGCCCGCGTGGGCGGGGGCAGACCCACAATGAGCAGTTCTTC; CDR3 protein: CASSPRGRGQTHNEQFF
D gene: TRBD2; clone size: .; J gene: TRBJ2-1; V gene: TRBV29-1; CDR3 DNA: TGCAGCGTTTCCCCGGGACTAGAGTTCGGAGAGCAGTTCTTC; CDR3 protein: CSVSPGLEFGEQFF
D gene: TRBD1; clone size: few; J gene: TRBJ1-4; V gene: TRBV7-2; CDR3 DNA: TGTGCCAGCAGCGCTAGGCCCCTACAGGGGGCGAGAGAAAAACTGTTTTTT; CDR3 protein: CASSARPLQGAREKLFF
D gene: .; clone size: .; J gene: TRBJ1-2; V gene: TRBV4-3; CDR3 DNA: TGCGCCAGCAGCCTAGAGGCAGGGCAACCGCAATATAACTATGGCTACACCTTC; CDR3 protein: CASSLEAGQPQYNYGYTF
D gene: TRBD1; clone size: .; J gene: TRBJ2-1; V gene: TRBV7-2; CDR3 DNA: TGTGCCAGCAGCATCCCTGACAGGGCCTCCTACAATGAGCAGTTCTTC; CDR3 protein: CASSIPDRASYNEQFF
D gene: .; clone size: few; J gene: TRBJ2-3; V gene: TRBV7-2; CDR3 DNA: TGTGCCATACGACGGGTCACAGATACGCAGTATTTT; CDR3 protein: CAIRRVTDTQYF
D gene: .; clone size: many; J gene: TRBJ1-4; V gene: TRBV28; CDR3 DNA: TGTGCCAGCAGTTCCGGAGGGGAAAAACTGTTTTTT; CDR3 protein: CASSSGGEKLFF
D gene: TRBD1; clone size: .; J gene: TRBJ2-2; V gene: TRBV4-1; CDR3 DNA: TGCGCCAGCAGCCACCTTCGAGGGACAGCCAACACCGGGGAGCTGTTTTTT; CDR3 protein: CASSHLRGTANTGELFF
D gene: TRBD2; clone size: few; J gene: TRBJ2-7; V gene: TRBV4-1; CDR3 DNA: TGCGCCAGCAGCCGCTTAGCGGGGTCCGGCGGGTACGAGCAGTACTTC; CDR3 protein: CASSRLAGSGGYEQYF
D gene: TRBD1; clone size: few; J gene: TRBJ2-5; V gene: TRBV13; CDR3 DNA: TGTGCCGGCAGCTTAAGTCCCGGAACAGGGGGCAGGGAGACCCAGTACTTC; CDR3 protein: CAGSLSPGTGGRETQYF
D gene: .; clone size: many; J gene: TRBJ2-7; V gene: TRBV28; CDR3 DNA: TGTGCCAGCAGTTTATTTGCACGTGGCAGGGAGTCCTACGAGCAGTACTTC; CDR3 protein: CASSLFARGRESYEQYF
D gene: TRBD2; clone size: .; J gene: TRBJ2-3; V gene: TRBV4-2; CDR3 DNA: TGTGCCAGCAGCCAAGTGTCTAGTACCGAGCGGGGGGGCACAGATACGCAGTATTTT; CDR3 protein: CASSQVSSTERGGTDTQYF
D gene: TRBD1; clone size: few; J gene: TRBJ1-5; V gene: TRBV7-8; CDR3 DNA: TGTGCCAGCAGCTCCTCAGGGGGCGGTCAGCCCCAGCATTTT; CDR3 protein: CASSSSGGGQPQHF
D gene: .; clone size: .; J gene: TRBJ2-5; V gene: TRBV28; CDR3 DNA: TGTGCCAGCAGTTTAGGCAGTCTCCAAGAGACCCAGTACTTC; CDR3 protein: CASSLGSLQETQYF
D gene: TRBD2; clone size: .; J gene: TRBJ2-1; V gene: TRBV5-5; CDR3 DNA: TGTGCCAGCAGCTTTTACGGGGGACTAGCGGATGAGCAGTTCTTC; CDR3 protein: CASSFYGGLADEQFF
D gene: TRBD2; clone size: few; J gene: TRBJ2-2; V gene: TRBV5-1; CDR3 DNA: TGCGCCAGTAGCGGGGGGGACACCGGGGAGCTGTTTTTT; CDR3 protein: CASSGGDTGELFF
D gene: TRBD2; clone size: .; J gene: TRBJ2-1; V gene: TRBV20-1; CDR3 DNA: TGCAGTGCCCAGCGGGAGCGCTACAATGAGCAGTTCTTC; CDR3 protein: CSAQRERYNEQFF